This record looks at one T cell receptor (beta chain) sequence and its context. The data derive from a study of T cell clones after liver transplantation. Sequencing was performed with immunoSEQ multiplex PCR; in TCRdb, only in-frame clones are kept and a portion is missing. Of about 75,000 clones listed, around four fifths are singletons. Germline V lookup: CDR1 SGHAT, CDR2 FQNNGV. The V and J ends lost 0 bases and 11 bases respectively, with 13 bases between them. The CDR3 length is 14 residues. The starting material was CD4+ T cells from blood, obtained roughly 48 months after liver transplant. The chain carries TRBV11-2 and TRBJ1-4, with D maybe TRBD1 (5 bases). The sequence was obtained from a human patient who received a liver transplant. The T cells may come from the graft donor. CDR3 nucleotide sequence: TGTGCCAGCAGCTTAGATCTCCAGGGACGGAAACTGTTTTTT. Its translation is CASSLDLQGRKLFF.